This passage covers 20 T cell receptor beta chains from one sample sequenced in a study of monozygotic twins with inflammatory bowel disease. Reanalyzing the 5' RACE reads, TCRdb keeps one entry per CDR3 protein, without DNA. Reported are around 450,000 distinct CDR3 sequences; the ten largest clones contain more than 2%. Sequences were obtained from blood. The receptors shown here come from a human donor with ulcerative colitis or Crohn's disease, or a healthy co-twin of an affected twin (not recorded which).

The chain combines TRBV20-1 with TRBJ1-2; TCRdb designates TRBD1, a call that cannot be tested without DNA. Germline assignment: CDR1 DFQATT and CDR2 SNEGSKA (reference sequence). The CDR3 consists of 13 residues. The CDR3 here is CSARGDRESGYTF.

The chain employs TRBV5-6 and TRBJ2-3; the D call from TCRdb, TRBD2, cannot be confirmed without DNA. The germline CDR1 and CDR2 sequences are SGHDT and YYEEEE. The CDR3 length is 16 residues. CDR3 loop: CASSLKWREGTDTQYF.

The V and J genes are TRBV5-1 and TRBJ2-2; no DNA is available, so the TRBD1 call from TCRdb remains unchecked. The CDR3 is 15 residues long. Germline CDR1 and CDR2: SGHRS and YFSETQ. Here the CDR3 reads CASSSGLPGTGELFF.

The chain has TRBV12-3 or TRBV12-4 and TRBJ2-6. This CDR3 has 20 amino acids. CDR3 loop: CASSSNTGTNSNSGANVLTF.

The rearrangement joins TRBV7-2 to TRBJ2-7; absent DNA, TCRdb's TRBD2 call cannot be checked. This CDR3 spans 15 amino acids. Per the germline V gene, CDR1 is SGHTA and CDR2 is FQGNSA. CDR3 sequence reads: CASGLNSGRGSEQYF.

The V call is TRBV7-2, the J call TRBJ2-3; the TCRdb D gene call, TRBD1, has no DNA to confirm it. CDR3 length: 15 residues. The germline gives CDR1 SGHTA, CDR2 FQGNSA. Here the CDR3 reads CASSPLGGTTDTQYF.

The chain carries TRBV12-3 or TRBV12-4 and TRBJ2-5. The CDR3 has 11 amino acids. CDR3: CASSFEATQYF.

J is TRBJ2-7 and V is TRBV6-6; TCRdb calls TRBD1, which cannot be checked without DNA. This CDR3 spans 14 amino acids. Germline-derived CDR1 and CDR2 are MNHNY and SVGAGI (reference sequence). This chain's CDR3 is CASIPGQGAREQYF.

This chain connects TRBV20-1 to TRBJ2-3. Looked up from germline, CDR1 is DFQATT and CDR2 is SNEGSKA (reference sequence). CDR3 length: 11 residues. The CDR3 region is CSAWVTDTQYF.

The chain recombines TRBV7-2 with TRBJ2-5; TCRdb indicates TRBD1, and absent DNA this call remains unverified. Germline CDR1 is SGHTA and CDR2 is FQGNSA. The CDR3 spans 15 residues. The chain's CDR3 is CASSLAPGPQETQYF.

The rearrangement joins TRBV7-2 to TRBJ1-2. CDR1 is SGHTA, CDR2 FQGNSA, per germline. This CDR3 region has 15 residues. The CDR3 loop is CASSLAGVVNYGYTF. Looking up the rest from reference TRBV7-2 and TRBJ1-2 gives the full variable domain: GAGVSQSPSNKVTEKGKDVELRCDPISGHTALYWYRQSLGQGLEFLIYFQGNSAPDKSGLPSDRFSAERTGGSVSTLTIQRTQQEDSAVYLCASSLAGVVNYGYTFGSGTRLTVV.

CDR3 amino acids: CASSGYSVVSTDTQYF. The rearrangement links TRBV7-8 to TRBJ2-3. The germline V gene has CDR1 SGHVS and CDR2 FQNEAQ. There are 16 residues in the CDR3.

The gene calls are TRBV5-1 and TRBJ2-6; the D gene TCRdb calls, TRBD1, cannot be checked with no DNA. The V gene's germline CDR1 is SGHRS and CDR2 YFSETQ. The length of the CDR3 is 16 residues. This chain's CDR3 is CASSPGPGPGANVLTF.

The J gene is TRBJ2-2, the V gene TRBV9. This CDR3 comprises 13 residues. Germline V gene lookup returns CDR1 SGDLS and CDR2 YYNGEE. CDR3 sequence reads: CASSVGDPRELFF.

The V gene is TRBV7-9, the J gene TRBJ1-1; checking the TCRdb D call of TRBD1 is not possible without DNA. Germline V gene lookup returns CDR1 SEHNR and CDR2 FQNEAQ (reference sequence). The CDR3 is 14 amino acids. CDR3 amino acids: CASSVRGSDTEAFF. Together with reference TRBV7-9 and TRBJ1-1, the CDR3 gives the full variable domain: DTGVSQNPRHKITKRGQNVTFRCDPISEHNRLYWYRQTLGQGPEFLTYFQNEAQLEKSRLLSDRFSAERPKGSFSTLEIQRTEQGDSAMYLCASSVRGSDTEAFFGQGTRLTVV.

The rearrangement joins TRBV30 to TRBJ2-1; no DNA is available, so the TRBD1 call from TCRdb remains unchecked. In germline, CDR1 is GTSNPN, CDR2 SVGIG (reference sequence). The length of the CDR3 is 14 residues. The CDR3 protein is CAWSPLTSLNEQFF.

The chain carries TRBV6-1 and TRBJ1-1. This CDR3 has 16 amino acids. CDR1 MNHNS and CDR2 SASEGT come from the germline V gene. CDR3 sequence: CASSGLFDFEETEAFF.

CDR3 residues: CASTQLAGSYEQYF. This sequence joins TRBV7-2 and TRBJ2-7; no DNA is available, so the TRBD2 call from TCRdb remains unchecked. CDR1 and CDR2 from the germline V gene are SGHTA and FQGNSA. The CDR3 loop spans 14 amino acids.

J is TRBJ1-3 and V is TRBV2; checking the TCRdb D call of TRBD1 is not possible without DNA. The CDR3 is 15 residues long. CDR1 and CDR2 (germline): SNHLY, FYNNEI. CDR3: CASSPTGIPGNTIYF. The full variable domain, in which reference TRBV2 and TRBJ1-3 provide the parts outside the CDR3, is EPEVTQTPSHQVTQMGQEVILRCVPISNHLYFYWYRQILGQKVEFLVSFYNNEISEKSEIFDDQFSVERPDGSNFTLKIRSTKLEDSAMYFCASSPTGIPGNTIYFGEGSWLTVV.

The genes are TRBV12-3 or TRBV12-4 and TRBJ2-5; the TRBD2 assignment by TCRdb is unverifiable without DNA. The CDR3 totals 13 residues. CDR3 amino acids: CASSSRRDQRGDF.